The clone carrying this T cell receptor (beta chain) came up many times. Its antigen is still unknown. Trimming took off 3 bases at V and 0 bases at J, with 15 bases between the two ends. This CDR3 is built from 17 residues. CDR1 and CDR2 from the germline V gene are SGHNT and YENEEA. RNA transcripts yielded amplified TCR beta CDR3 regions. Scientists carried out first-round RT-PCR using HTBI primers and then a second-round multiplex PCR. TCRdb processed the multiplex PCR reads anew with MiXCR; each CDR3 protein has one entry. Of about 400,000 distinct CDR3 sequences detected, 15% to 20% appear once; the ten largest clones hold approximately 1.4%. Ophthalmopathy donors' eye disease showed moderate-to-severe activity, CAS of at least 3, NOSPECS of at least 4 and duration under 3 months. Orbital computed tomography, thyroid ultrasound, TRAb, serum thyroxine and clinical symptoms formed the basis of diagnosis.

This sample is part of a study of Graves' ophthalmopathy and Graves' hyperthyroidism. Study at large: At initial diagnosis, peripheral blood was obtained, and this preceded any treatment.

Notes on the study in general: Blood also carried most expanded thyroid clonotypes exceeding 0.001 frequency.

The gene calls are TRBV11-3 and TRBJ1-3; D gene unclear. The sample was peripheral blood. The clonotype originates from a woman under 30 with Graves' ophthalmopathy. The CDR3 here is CASSFRLVAASGNTIYF. CDR3 in DNA: TGTGCCAGCAGCTTTCGATTGGTTGCAGCCTCTGGAAACACCATATATTTT.